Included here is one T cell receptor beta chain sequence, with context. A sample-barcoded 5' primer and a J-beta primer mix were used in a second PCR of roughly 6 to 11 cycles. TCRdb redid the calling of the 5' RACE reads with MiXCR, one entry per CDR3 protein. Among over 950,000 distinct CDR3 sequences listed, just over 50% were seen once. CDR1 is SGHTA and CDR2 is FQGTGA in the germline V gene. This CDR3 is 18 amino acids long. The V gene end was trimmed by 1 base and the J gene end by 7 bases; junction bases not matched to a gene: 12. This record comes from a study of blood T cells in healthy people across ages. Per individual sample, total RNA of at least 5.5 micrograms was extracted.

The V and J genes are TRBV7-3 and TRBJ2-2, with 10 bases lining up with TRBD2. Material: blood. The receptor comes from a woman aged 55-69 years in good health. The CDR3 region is CASSLRPSSGSFVGELFF. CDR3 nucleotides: TGTGCCAGCAGCTTAAGGCCGTCTAGCGGGAGTTTTGTCGGGGAGCTGTTTTTT.